This T cell receptor (beta chain) was sequenced for a study of T cell changes during pregnancy in multiple sclerosis. V lost 6 bases and J lost 4, with 9 bases in between. From germline, CDR1 is GTSNPN and CDR2 SVGIG (reference sequence). This CDR3 contains 12 residues. Some clones are missing from TCRdb's copy, which holds only in-frame ones; the method was immunoSEQ multiplex PCR. The sample includes 50,000 to 65,000 clones, under 95% of them seen just once. This chain joins TRBV30 and TRBJ1-4; D call uncertain. The sample was CD8+ T cells from peripheral blood mononuclear cells, taken in the second trimester of pregnancy. The origin of this receptor is a female donor with multiple sclerosis, enrolled in a pregnancy study. The chain's CDR3 is CACGLINEKLFF. In DNA, the CDR3 is TGTGCCTGCGGGTTGATTAATGAAAAACTGTTTTTT.